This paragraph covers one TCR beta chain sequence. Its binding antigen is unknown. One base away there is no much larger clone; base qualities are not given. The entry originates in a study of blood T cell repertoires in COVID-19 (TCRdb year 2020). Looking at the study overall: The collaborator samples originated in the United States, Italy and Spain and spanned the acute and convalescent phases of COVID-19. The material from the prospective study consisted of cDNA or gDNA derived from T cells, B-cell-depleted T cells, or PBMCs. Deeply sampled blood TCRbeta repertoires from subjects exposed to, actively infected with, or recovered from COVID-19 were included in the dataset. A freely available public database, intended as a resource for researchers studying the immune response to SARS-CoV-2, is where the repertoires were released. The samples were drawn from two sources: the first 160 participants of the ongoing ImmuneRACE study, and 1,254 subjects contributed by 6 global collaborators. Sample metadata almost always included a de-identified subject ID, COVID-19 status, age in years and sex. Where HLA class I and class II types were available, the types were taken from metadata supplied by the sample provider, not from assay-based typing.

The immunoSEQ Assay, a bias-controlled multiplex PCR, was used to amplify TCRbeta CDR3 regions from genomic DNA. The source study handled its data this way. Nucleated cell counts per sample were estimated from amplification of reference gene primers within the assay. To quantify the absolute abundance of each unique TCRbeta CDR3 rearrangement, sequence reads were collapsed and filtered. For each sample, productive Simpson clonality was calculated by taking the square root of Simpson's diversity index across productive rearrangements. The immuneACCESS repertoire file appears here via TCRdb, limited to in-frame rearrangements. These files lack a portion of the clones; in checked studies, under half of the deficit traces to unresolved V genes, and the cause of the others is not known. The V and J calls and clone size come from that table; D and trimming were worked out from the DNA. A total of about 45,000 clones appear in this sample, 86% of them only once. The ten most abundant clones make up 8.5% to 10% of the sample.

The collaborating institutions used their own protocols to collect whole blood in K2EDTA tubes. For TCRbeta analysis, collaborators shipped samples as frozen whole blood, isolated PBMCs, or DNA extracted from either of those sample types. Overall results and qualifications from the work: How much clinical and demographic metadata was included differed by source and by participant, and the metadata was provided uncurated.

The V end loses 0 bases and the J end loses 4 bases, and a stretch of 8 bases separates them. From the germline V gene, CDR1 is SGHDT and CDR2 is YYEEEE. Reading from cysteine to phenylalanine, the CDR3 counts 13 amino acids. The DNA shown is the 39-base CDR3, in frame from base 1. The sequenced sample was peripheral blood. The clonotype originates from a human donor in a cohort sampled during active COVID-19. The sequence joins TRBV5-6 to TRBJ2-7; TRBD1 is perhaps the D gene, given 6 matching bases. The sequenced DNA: TGTGCCAGCAGCTTGGGACAGGATTACGAGCAGTACTTC. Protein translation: CASSLGQDYEQYF. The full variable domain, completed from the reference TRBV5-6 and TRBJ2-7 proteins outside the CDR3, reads DAGVTQSPTHLIKTRGQQVTLRCSPKSGHDTVSWYQQALGQGPQFIFQYYEEEERQRGNFPDRFSGHQFPNYSSELNVNALLLGDSALYLCASSLGQDYEQYFGPGTRLTVT.